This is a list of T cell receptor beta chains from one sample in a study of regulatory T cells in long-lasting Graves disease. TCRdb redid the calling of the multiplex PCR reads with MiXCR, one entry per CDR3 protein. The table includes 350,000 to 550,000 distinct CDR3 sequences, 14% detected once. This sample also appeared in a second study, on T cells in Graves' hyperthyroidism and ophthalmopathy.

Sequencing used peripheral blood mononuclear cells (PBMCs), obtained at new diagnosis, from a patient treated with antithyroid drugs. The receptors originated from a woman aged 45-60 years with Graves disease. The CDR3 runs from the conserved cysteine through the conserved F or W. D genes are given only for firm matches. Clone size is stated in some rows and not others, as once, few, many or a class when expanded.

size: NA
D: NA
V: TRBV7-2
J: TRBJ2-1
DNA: TGTGCCAGCAGCTTAGCCGGGCGCAAGTATGTATACAATGAGCAGTTCTTC
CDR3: CASSLAGRKYVYNEQFF

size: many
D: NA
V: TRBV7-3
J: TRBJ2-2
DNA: TGTGCCAGCAGCTTGTATCGGGAGAACACCGGGGAGCTGTTTTTT
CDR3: CASSLYRENTGELFF

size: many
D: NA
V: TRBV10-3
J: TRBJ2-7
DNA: TGTGCCGGACGGGACGACGCCTACGAGCAGTACTTC
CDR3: CAGRDDAYEQYF

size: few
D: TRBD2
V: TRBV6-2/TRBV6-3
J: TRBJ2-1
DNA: TGTGCCAGCAGTCACTCAGCGGGAGGGACCGATGAGCAGTTCTTC
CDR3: CASSHSAGGTDEQFF

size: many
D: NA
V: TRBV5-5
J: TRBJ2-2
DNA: TGTGCCAGCAGCAACCGGGGGAATTCGAACACCGGGGAGCTGTTTTTT
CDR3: CASSNRGNSNTGELFF

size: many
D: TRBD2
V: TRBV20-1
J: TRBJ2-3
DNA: TGCAGTGCTCGAGGGACTAGCGAACCCACAGATACGCAGTATTTT
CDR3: CSARGTSEPTDTQYF

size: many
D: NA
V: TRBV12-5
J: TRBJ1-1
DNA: TGTGCTAGTGGTTTGGGGGGGTGGAACACTGAAGCTTTCTTT
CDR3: CASGLGGWNTEAFF

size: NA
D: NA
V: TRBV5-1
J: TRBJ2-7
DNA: TGCGCCAGCAGCTTGGCCTACGATGCAGGGCTCGAGCAGTACTTC
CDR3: CASSLAYDAGLEQYF

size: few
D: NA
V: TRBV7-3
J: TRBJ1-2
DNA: TGTGCCAGCAGCTTAACGCGGCAGGGCTATGGCTACACCTTC
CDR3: CASSLTRQGYGYTF

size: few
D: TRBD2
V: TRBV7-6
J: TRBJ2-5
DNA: TGTGCCAGCAGAGAGACTAGCGGGGGTTCGCAAGAGACCCAGTACTTC
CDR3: CASRETSGGSQETQYF

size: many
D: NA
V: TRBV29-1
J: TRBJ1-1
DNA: TGCAGCGTTGAAGGAGGGGGGGGGGCGAACACTGAAGCTTTCTTT
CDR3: CSVEGGGGANTEAFF

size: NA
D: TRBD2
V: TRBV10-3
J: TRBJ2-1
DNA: TGTGCCATTTATAGCGGGAGGGACTCCTACAATGAGCAGTTCTTC
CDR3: CAIYSGRDSYNEQFF

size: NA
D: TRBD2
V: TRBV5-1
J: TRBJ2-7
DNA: TGCGCCAGCAGCACCCTTAGCGGGGTCTCCTACGAGCAGTACTTC
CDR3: CASSTLSGVSYEQYF